Presented here are 11 T cell receptor beta chains from one specimen sequenced in a study of CD8 T cells in ankylosing spondylitis. Overall study findings and caveats: What appeared characteristic of ankylosing spondylitis blood was a TCR beta motif of eight highly homologous variants.

In TCRdb, the 5' RACE reads were re-called with MiXCR into one record per CDR3 protein. The table shows about 390,000 distinct CDR3 sequences, with 20% to 25% occurring only once. These receptors have no known antigen. Material: blood, either unsorted or a sorted T cell fraction (not recorded which). These receptor sequences come from a male donor with ankylosing spondylitis.

The CDR3 DNA reads TGTGCCAGCAGTTTCACTGGTGGATCTACCTTC. It specifies CASSFTGGSTF. The chain joins TRBV28 to TRBJ1-2; no clear D gene. The CDR3 extends over 11 amino acids. Germline assignment: CDR1 MDHEN and CDR2 SYDVKM. Deletions cut 3 bases from V and 14 bases from J, with 13 bases between.

This clonotype was recorded at least ten times. The genes are TRBV7-9 and TRBJ2-7; D call uncertain. V lost 0 bases and J lost 6, with 12 bases in between. Germline CDR1 and CDR2: SEHNR and FQNEAQ (reference sequence). The CDR3 is 14 amino acids. The CDR3 nucleotides read TGTGCCAGCAGCTTAGCTTCACAGTACAGCGAGCAGTACTTC. It is translated as CASSLASQYSEQYF.

The rearrangement links TRBV29-1 to TRBJ2-1; 7 bases map to TRBD2. J gave up 3 bases and V 5 bases, and 25 bases lay outside the gene matches. Germline V gene sequence: CDR1 SQVTM, CDR2 ANQGSEA. The CDR3 contains 20 residues. In DNA form, the CDR3 reads TGCAGCGTTCGAACTGGCGGGACTACATTCTTCGGGACGTACTACAATGAGCAGTTCTTC. It codes for CSVRTGGTTFFGTYYNEQFF.

There are a few counts of this clonotype. This chain links TRBV5-1 with TRBJ2-1; 10 bases fit TRBD2. CDR3 length: 14 amino acids. V trimming: 4 bases; J trimming: 10 bases; junction bases outside the gene matches: 8. Germline assignment: CDR1 SGHRS and CDR2 YFSETQ. The CDR3: CASSVNKREGEQFF. The CDR3 DNA is TGCGCCAGCAGCGTCAATAAGCGGGAGGGGGAGCAGTTCTTC.

The rearrangement uses TRBV7-2 and TRBJ1-6, with D possibly TRBD1 on 6 matching bases. CDR1 and CDR2 from the germline V gene are SGHTA and FQGNSA. Trimming removed 1 base from V and 10 bases from J, with 11 bases in between. This CDR3 spans 14 amino acids. Here the CDR3 reads CASSLVDRSSPLHF. DNA for the CDR3: TGTGCCAGCAGCTTAGTCGACAGGAGCTCACCCCTCCACTTT.

This clonotype was seen at least ten times. The chain is built from TRBV2 and TRBJ2-3; D is unresolved. This CDR3 has 13 residues. CDR1 is SNHLY and CDR2 is FYNNEI in the germline V gene. V was cut by 6 bases and J by 1 base, with 8 bases left in between. CDR3 DNA sequence: TGTGCCAGCAGGGAACTCCGCACAGATACGCAGTATTTT. It yields the protein CASRELRTDTQYF.

This chain joins TRBV11-2 and TRBJ1-1; D perhaps matches TRBD1 (5 bases). The germline V gene encodes CDR1 SGHAT and CDR2 FQNNGV. This CDR3 spans 16 amino acids. V lost 5 bases to trimming and J lost 11 bases, with 27 bases between them. The CDR3 reads CASSRNTGALGIMAFF. The CDR3 bases are TGTGCCAGCAGCCGGAACACAGGAGCGCTGGGGATTATGGCTTTCTTT.

This clonotype has a handful of counts. The chain carries TRBV29-1 and TRBJ1-1; D call uncertain. This CDR3 comprises 12 residues. Germline V gives CDR1 SQVTM, CDR2 ANQGSEA. Trimming shortened V by 4 bases and J by 3 bases, and 9 bases separated the two germline ends. CDR3 in DNA: TGCAGCGTTGTTTTCGCGGACACTGAAGCTTTCTTT. Translating it yields CSVVFADTEAFF.

This chain joins TRBV7-6 and TRBJ2-7, with TRBD1 matching over 8 bases. With 4 bases clipped from V and 1 base from J, the junction kept 15 bases outside the gene matches. Germline V gene lookup returns CDR1 SGHVS and CDR2 FNYEAQ. The CDR3 length is 18 residues. The CDR3 region has the DNA TGTGCCAGCAGCTCAAACCGCCAGGGACAGGTCTCTTCCTACGAGCAGTACTTC. Residues: CASSSNRQGQVSSYEQYF.

This rearrangement joins TRBV3-1 to TRBJ2-6; D is possibly TRBD2 (6 bases). Trimming took off 1 base at V and 3 bases at J, with 16 bases between the two ends. CDR3 length: 18 residues. Germline V gives CDR1 LGHDT, CDR2 YNNKEL (reference sequence). In DNA, the CDR3 is TGTGCCAGCAGCCAAGTTTATGGCGGGACCGGTGGGGCCAACGTCCTGACTTTC. It is translated as CASSQVYGGTGGANVLTF. The full variable domain, rest sourced from reference TRBV3-1 and TRBJ2-6, is DTAVSQTPKYLVTQMGNDKSIKCEQNLGHDTMYWYKQDSKKFLKIMFSYNNKELIINETVPNRFSPKSPDKAHLNLHINSLELGDSAVYFCASSQVYGGTGGANVLTFGAGSRLTVL.

The V call is TRBV29-1, the J call TRBJ2-1; TRBD2 might be the D (5 bases). CDR3 length equals 15 residues. The V gene lost 5 bases and the J gene lost 4 bases, with 18 bases spanning the gap. CDR1 is SQVTM and CDR2 is ANQGSEA in the germline V gene. Here the CDR3 DNA reads TGCAGCGTTTCTTCCGGGATCAGACCGTACAATGAGCAGTTCTTC. As protein: CSVSSGIRPYNEQFF.